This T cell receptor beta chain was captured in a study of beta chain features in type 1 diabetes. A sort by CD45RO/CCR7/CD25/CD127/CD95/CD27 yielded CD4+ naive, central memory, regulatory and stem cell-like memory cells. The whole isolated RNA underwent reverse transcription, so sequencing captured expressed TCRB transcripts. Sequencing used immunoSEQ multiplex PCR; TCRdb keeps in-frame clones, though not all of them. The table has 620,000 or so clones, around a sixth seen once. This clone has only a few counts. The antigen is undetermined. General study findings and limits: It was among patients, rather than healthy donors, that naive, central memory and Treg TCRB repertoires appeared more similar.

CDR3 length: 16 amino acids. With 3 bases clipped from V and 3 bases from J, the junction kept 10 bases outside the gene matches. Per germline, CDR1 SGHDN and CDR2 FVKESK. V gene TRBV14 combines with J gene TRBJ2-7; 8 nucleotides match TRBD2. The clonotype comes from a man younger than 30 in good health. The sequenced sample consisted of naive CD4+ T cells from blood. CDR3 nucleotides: TGTGCCAGCAGCCAGAGGACGGGACTAGTCGTCTACGAGCAGTACTTC. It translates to CASSQRTGLVVYEQYF. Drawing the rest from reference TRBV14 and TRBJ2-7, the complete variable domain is EAGVTQFPSHSVIEKGQTVTLRCDPISGHDNLYWYRRVMGKEIKFLLHFVKESKQDESGMPNNRFLAERTGGTYSTLKVQPAELEDSGVYFCASSQRTGLVVYEQYFGPGTRLTVT.